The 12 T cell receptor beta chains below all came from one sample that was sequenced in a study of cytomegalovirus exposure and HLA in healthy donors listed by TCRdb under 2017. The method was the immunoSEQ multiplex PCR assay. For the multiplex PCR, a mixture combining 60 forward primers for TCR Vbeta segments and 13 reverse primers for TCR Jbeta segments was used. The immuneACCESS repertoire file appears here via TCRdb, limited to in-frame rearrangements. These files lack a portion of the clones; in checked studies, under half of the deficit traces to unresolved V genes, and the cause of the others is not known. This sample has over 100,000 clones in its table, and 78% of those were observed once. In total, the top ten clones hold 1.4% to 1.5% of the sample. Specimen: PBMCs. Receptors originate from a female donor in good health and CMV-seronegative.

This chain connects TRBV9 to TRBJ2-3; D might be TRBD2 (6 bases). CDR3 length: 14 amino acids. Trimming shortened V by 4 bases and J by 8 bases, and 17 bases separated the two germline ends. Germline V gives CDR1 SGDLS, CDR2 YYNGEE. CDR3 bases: TGTGCCAGCAGCTCTAGCGTCCCGTCAATTACGCAGTATTTT. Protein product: CASSSSVPSITQYF.

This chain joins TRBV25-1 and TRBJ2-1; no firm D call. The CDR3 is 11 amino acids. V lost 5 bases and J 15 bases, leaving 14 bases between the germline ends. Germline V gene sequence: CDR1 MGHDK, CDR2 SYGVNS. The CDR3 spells CASSSRSRRFF. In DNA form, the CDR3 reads TGTGCCAGCAGTTCAAGGAGTAGACGGTTCTTC.

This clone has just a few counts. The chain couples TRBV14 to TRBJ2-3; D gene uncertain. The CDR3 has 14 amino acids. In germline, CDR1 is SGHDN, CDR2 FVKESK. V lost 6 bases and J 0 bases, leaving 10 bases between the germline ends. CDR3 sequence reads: CASSQVWSTDTQYF. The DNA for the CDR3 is TGTGCCAGCAGTCAGGTGTGGAGCACAGATACGCAGTATTTT.

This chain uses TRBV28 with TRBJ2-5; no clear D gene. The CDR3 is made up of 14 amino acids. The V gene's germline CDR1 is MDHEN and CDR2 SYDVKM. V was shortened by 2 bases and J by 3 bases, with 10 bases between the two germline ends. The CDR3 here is CASSLNGPEETQYF. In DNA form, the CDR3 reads TGTGCCAGCAGTTTAAATGGGCCAGAAGAGACCCAGTACTTC.

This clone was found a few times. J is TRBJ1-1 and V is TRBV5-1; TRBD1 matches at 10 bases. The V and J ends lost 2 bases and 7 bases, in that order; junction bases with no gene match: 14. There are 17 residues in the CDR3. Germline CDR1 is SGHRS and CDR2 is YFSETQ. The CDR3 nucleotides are TGCGCCAGCAGCTTTAAGACAGGGGGCGCATTTAGGATTGAAGCTTTCTTT. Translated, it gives CASSFKTGGAFRIEAFF.

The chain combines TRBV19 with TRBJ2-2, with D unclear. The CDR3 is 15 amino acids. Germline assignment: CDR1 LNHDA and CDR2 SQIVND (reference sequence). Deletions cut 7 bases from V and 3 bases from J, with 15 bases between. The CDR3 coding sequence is TGTGCCAGTACCCCGGAATATCAGGACACCGGGGAGCTGTTTTTT. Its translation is CASTPEYQDTGELFF.

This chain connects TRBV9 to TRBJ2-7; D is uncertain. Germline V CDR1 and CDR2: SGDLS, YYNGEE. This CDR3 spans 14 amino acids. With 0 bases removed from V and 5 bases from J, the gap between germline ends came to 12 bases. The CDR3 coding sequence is TGTGCCAGCAGCGTAGGACAAACCCTTGACGAGCAGTACTTC. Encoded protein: CASSVGQTLDEQYF.

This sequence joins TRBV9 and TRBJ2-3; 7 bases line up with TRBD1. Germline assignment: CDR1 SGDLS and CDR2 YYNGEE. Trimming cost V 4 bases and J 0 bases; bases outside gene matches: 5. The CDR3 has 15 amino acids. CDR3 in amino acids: CASSRSTGSTDTQYF. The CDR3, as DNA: TGTGCCAGCAGCCGGTCGACAGGGAGCACAGATACGCAGTATTTT.

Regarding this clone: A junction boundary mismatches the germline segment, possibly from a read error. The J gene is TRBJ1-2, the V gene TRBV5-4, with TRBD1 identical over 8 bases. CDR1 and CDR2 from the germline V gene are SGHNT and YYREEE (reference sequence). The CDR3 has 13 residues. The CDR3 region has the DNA TGTGCCAGCAGATTGGCAGGGGGCAGGGGCTACACCTTC. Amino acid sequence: CASRLAGGRGYTF.

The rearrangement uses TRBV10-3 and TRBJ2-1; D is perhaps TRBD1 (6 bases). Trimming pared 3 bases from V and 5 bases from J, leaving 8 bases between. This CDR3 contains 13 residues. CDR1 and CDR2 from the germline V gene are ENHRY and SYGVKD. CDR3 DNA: TGTGCCATCAGTGATAGACAGGACAATGAGCAGTTCTTC. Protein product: CAISDRQDNEQFF.

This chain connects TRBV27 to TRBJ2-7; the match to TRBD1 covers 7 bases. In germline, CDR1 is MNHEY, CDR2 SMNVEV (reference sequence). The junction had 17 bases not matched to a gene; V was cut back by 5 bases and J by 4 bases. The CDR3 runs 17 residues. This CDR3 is CASSTNHRGSSKYEQYF. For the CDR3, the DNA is TGTGCCAGCAGTACCAATCACAGGGGAAGTAGCAAATACGAGCAGTACTTC.

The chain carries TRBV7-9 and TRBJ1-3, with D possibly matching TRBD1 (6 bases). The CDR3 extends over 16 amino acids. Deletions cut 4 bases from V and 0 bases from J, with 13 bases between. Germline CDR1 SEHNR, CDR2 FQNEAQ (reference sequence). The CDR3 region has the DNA TGTGCCAGCAGCTCAATGGGGGGGCTCTCTGGAAACACCATATATTTT. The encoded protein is CASSSMGGLSGNTIYF.